The 32 T cell receptor beta chains in this list originate from one sample, sequenced in a study of shared clonotypes between healthy human individuals (dated by TCRdb to 2018 to 2020). The library relied on the immunoSEQ multiplex PCR assay. TCRdb limited this immuneACCESS table to in-frame rearrangements with V and J called. A share of clones is missing; checked studies link under half to unresolved V genes, and the rest is unexplained. This sample lists a few million clones; just over 90% were detected once. Jointly, the top ten make up over 0.12% of the sample. Sequences were obtained from naive CD4+ T cells sorted from blood. Read against the paper, the sample's cell subset or site label means: CD45RA+ positively selected. Receptor source: a man between 18 and 29 years old in good health.

This clone was seen a single time. The same CDR3 also results from other DNA sequences found in this sample. J is TRBJ1-6 and V is TRBV6-5, with D possibly matching TRBD1 (5 bases). The ends were cut back, 0 bases at V and 0 bases at J, with 6 bases in the middle. Germline CDR1 MNHEY, CDR2 SVGAGI. CDR3 length: 16 residues. The CDR3 region is CASSYSGGSYNSPLHF. The DNA of the CDR3 is TGTGCCAGCAGTTACTCCGGGGGCTCCTATAATTCACCCCTCCACTTT.

The genes are TRBV7-2 and TRBJ2-1; no firm D call. Deletions cut 6 bases from V and 7 bases from J, with 19 bases between. CDR3 length: 15 residues. Germline V gene data show CDR1 as SGHTA and CDR2 as FQGNSA. CDR3 DNA: TGTGCCAGCAGTTCCTCGGGCCTGGTCGATAATGAGCAGTTCTTC. Protein product: CASSSSGLVDNEQFF.

V is TRBV7-6 and J is TRBJ2-2, with D hard to call. The CDR3 spans 12 residues. V dropped 4 bases and J dropped 6 bases, with 6 bases sitting between them. Germline V lookup: CDR1 SGHVS, CDR2 FNYEAQ. CDR3 sequence reads: CASSSASGELFF. As DNA, the CDR3 is TGTGCCAGCAGCTCCGCCTCCGGGGAGCTGTTTTTT. Full variable domain (missing parts from reference TRBV7-6 and TRBJ2-2): GAGVSQSPRYKVTKRGQDVALRCDPISGHVSLYWYRQALGQGPEFLTYFNYEAQQDKSGLPNDRFSAERPEGSISTLTIQRTEQRDSAMYRCASSSASGELFFGEGSRLTVL.

The chain uses TRBV9 and TRBJ2-7; 7 nucleotides line up with TRBD2. V shed 5 bases, J shed 10 bases, and the junction held 15 bases outside the gene matches. The CDR3 extends over 14 amino acids. CDR1 SGDLS and CDR2 YYNGEE come from the germline V gene. This CDR3 reads CASSLTGLADNQYF. As DNA, the CDR3 is TGTGCCAGCAGTCTAACGGGGCTAGCGGATAATCAGTACTTC.

This clone is a singleton in its sample. CDR3 in DNA: TGTGCCAGCAGCCTCCTGGGACAGGGGAGCAATCAGCCCCAGCATTTT. The encoded protein is CASSLLGQGSNQPQHF. V usage is TRBV5-4 and J usage is TRBJ1-5; the match to TRBD1 covers 10 bases. The germline gives CDR1 SGHNT, CDR2 YYREEE (reference sequence). V was clipped by 4 bases and J by 1 base; unmatched bases: 5. There are 16 residues in the CDR3.

Of note for this clone: The same CDR3 also results from other DNA sequences found in this sample. V is TRBV19 and J is TRBJ2-3, with 7 bases matching TRBD1. Germline CDR1 reads LNHDA; CDR2 reads SQIVND (reference sequence). V trimming: 5 bases; J trimming: 1 base; junction bases outside the gene matches: 6. The CDR3 consists of 15 residues. CDR3 sequence reads: CASSPRDRGTDTQYF. The CDR3 DNA is TGTGCCAGTAGTCCACGGGACAGAGGCACAGATACGCAGTATTTT.

The V gene is TRBV7-9, the J gene TRBJ2-7; D unclear. Per germline, CDR1 SEHNR and CDR2 FQNEAQ (reference sequence). V lost 3 bases and J 6 bases, leaving 12 bases between the germline ends. CDR3 length: 13 residues. The CDR3 is CASSFPGRFEQYF. Here the CDR3 DNA reads TGTGCCAGCAGCTTCCCGGGTAGGTTCGAGCAGTACTTC.

The V and J genes are TRBV27 and TRBJ2-2; D remains unclear. Germline values: CDR1 MNHEY, CDR2 SMNVEV (reference sequence). This CDR3 comprises 16 residues. Trimming removed 3 bases at V and 0 bases at J, with 11 bases between. CDR3 protein: CASSLFGSPNTGELFF. CDR3 DNA: TGTGCCAGCAGTTTGTTTGGCAGTCCGAACACCGGGGAGCTGTTTTTT.

The CDR3 is CASSLFGTLSYEQYF. DNA for the CDR3: TGTGCCAGCAGTTTATTCGGGACACTCTCCTACGAGCAGTACTTC. The V call is TRBV27, the J call TRBJ2-7; perhaps TRBD1 as D (6 bases). CDR1 is MNHEY and CDR2 is SMNVEV in the germline V gene (reference sequence). Trimming stripped 1 base from V and 0 bases from J, with 10 bases between. This CDR3 has 15 residues.

The rearrangement uses TRBV19 and TRBJ1-5, with 7 bases identical to TRBD1. CDR1 is LNHDA and CDR2 is SQIVND in the germline V gene (reference sequence). Trimming took 7 bases from V and 0 from J; bases not matched to a gene: 6. This CDR3 is built from 15 residues. CDR3 in amino acids: CASIDRAYSNQPQHF. CDR3 DNA sequence: TGTGCCAGTATCGACAGGGCGTATAGCAATCAGCCCCAGCATTTT.

This chain joins TRBV19 and TRBJ2-5; TRBD2 aligns across 9 bases. CDR3 length equals 15 residues. Germline V gene data show CDR1 as LNHDA and CDR2 as SQIVND (reference sequence). V was pared by 6 bases and J by 2 bases, with 7 bases of the junction left unmatched. DNA for the CDR3: TGTGCCAGTAGAGATAGTGGACTAGCGCAAGAGACCCAGTACTTC. Protein sequence: CASRDSGLAQETQYF.

The chain recombines TRBV6-5 with TRBJ2-1; TRBD2 might be the D (6 bases). V lost 10 bases to trimming and J lost 6 bases, with 13 bases between them. The CDR3 sequence is 12 residues long. Looked up from germline, CDR1 is MNHEY and CDR2 is SVGAGI. The DNA of the CDR3 is TGTGCCACGGGAGAAGGAGCCAATGAGCAGTTCTTC. The encoded protein is CATGEGANEQFF.

The chain carries TRBV2 and TRBJ1-2; no firm D call. Trimming left V 8 bases short and J 5 bases short, with 6 bases between. The length of the CDR3 is 10 residues. Germline V CDR1 and CDR2: SNHLY, FYNNEI. The CDR3 region is CASSYYGYTF. CDR3 nucleotides: TGTGCCAGCTCTTATTATGGCTACACCTTC.

The chain recombines TRBV29-1 with TRBJ1-2; D is undetermined. Trimming removed 7 bases from V and 8 bases from J, with 23 bases in between. This CDR3 has 14 amino acids. Germline assignment: CDR1 SQVTM and CDR2 ANQGSEA. CDR3 nucleotides: TGCAGCGCCCTAGGAGTGTCAGGAATCCACGGCTACACCTTC. It translates to CSALGVSGIHGYTF.

The rearrangement links TRBV29-1 to TRBJ2-4; 9 bases line up with TRBD1. J was trimmed by 7 bases and V by 4 bases; bases with no gene match: 5. The germline V gene encodes CDR1 SQVTM and CDR2 ANQGSEA. The CDR3 runs to 13 residues. CDR3 bases: TGCAGCGTTGCGGGACAGGGTTCGAACATTCAGTACTTC. It is translated as CSVAGQGSNIQYF.

This rearrangement joins TRBV28 to TRBJ2-1; unclear D gene. The ends were cut back, 2 bases at V and 14 bases at J, with 13 bases in the middle. Germline lookup yields CDR1 MDHEN and CDR2 SYDVKM. The CDR3 contains 12 residues. The CDR3: CASSLGGQSEFF. The CDR3 DNA sequence: TGTGCCAGCAGTTTAGGCGGCCAGAGCGAGTTCTTC.

This clone was observed once. The gene calls are TRBV28 and TRBJ1-2; D is possibly TRBD1 (6 bases). The germline V and J ends were trimmed by 6 bases and 2 bases, with 10 bases remaining between them. Germline values: CDR1 MDHEN, CDR2 SYDVKM. This CDR3 has 13 amino acids. The CDR3 coding sequence is TGTGCCAGCAGCACAGGGTTGAACTATGGCTACACCTTC. Amino acid sequence: CASSTGLNYGYTF.

Comments on this clone: Other DNA sequences in this specimen translate into the identical CDR3. V and J are TRBV6-5 and TRBJ1-6, with D possibly matching TRBD1 (5 bases). This CDR3 has 14 amino acids. Germline CDR1 reads MNHEY; CDR2 reads SVGAGI. The ends were cut back, 6 bases at V and 0 bases at J, with 6 bases in the middle. This chain's CDR3 is CASRDSSYNSPLHF. The CDR3, as DNA: TGTGCCAGCAGAGACAGCTCCTATAATTCACCCCTCCACTTT.

This clone has just one count. The chain uses TRBV5-1 and TRBJ2-3, with D perhaps matching TRBD1 or TRBD2 (5 bases each). This CDR3 contains 16 residues. The ends were cut back, 2 bases at V and 5 bases at J, with 18 bases in the middle. Germline assignment: CDR1 SGHRS and CDR2 YFSETQ. The CDR3 DNA reads TGCGCCAGCAGCTTTATCCAGGGCGGACGGGGAGATACGCAGTATTTT. Amino acids: CASSFIQGGRGDTQYF.

The chain carries TRBV19 and TRBJ1-1, with D possibly matching TRBD1 (6 bases). This CDR3 has 15 amino acids. CDR1 is LNHDA and CDR2 is SQIVND in the germline V gene (reference sequence). V shed 6 bases and J shed 4 bases, with 18 bases lying between them. The CDR3 DNA reads TGTGCCAGTAGAGGGCGCCAGGGAGGGGGCACTGAAGCTTTCTTT. It is translated as CASRGRQGGGTEAFF.

The chain is built from TRBV28 and TRBJ2-6; D gene ambiguous. The V gene lost 3 bases and the J gene lost 10 bases, with 10 bases spanning the gap. Looked up from germline, CDR1 is MDHEN and CDR2 is SYDVKM. CDR3 length equals 13 residues. The CDR3 spells CASSFHGPNVLTF. As DNA, the CDR3 is TGTGCCAGCAGTTTCCACGGGCCGAACGTCCTGACTTTC.

Remarks on this clone: The same CDR3 arises from other DNA sequences in this sample as well. The chain has TRBV11-2 and TRBJ2-1; D remains unclear. Trimming removed 0 bases at V and 0 bases at J, with 6 bases between. Germline CDR1 is SGHAT and CDR2 is FQNNGV. This CDR3 spans 15 amino acids. The CDR3 loop reads CASSLDGISYNEQFF. The CDR3 nucleotides read TGTGCCAGCAGCTTAGACGGCATCTCCTACAATGAGCAGTTCTTC. The full variable domain, its missing parts supplied by reference TRBV11-2 and TRBJ2-1, is EAGVAQSPRYKIIEKRQSVAFWCNPISGHATLYWYQQILGQGPKLLIQFQNNGVVDDSQLPKDRFSAERLKGVDSTLKIQPAKLEDSAVYLCASSLDGISYNEQFFGPGTRLTVL.

The chain joins TRBV12-5 to TRBJ2-7; possibly TRBD1 for D (6 bases). The CDR3 is 16 residues long. The germline gives CDR1 LGHNT, CDR2 FRNRAP. The V and J ends lost 5 bases and 0 bases respectively, with 17 bases between them. CDR3 protein: CASGLPARGSSYEQYF. The CDR3 nucleotides are TGTGCTAGTGGTCTGCCTGCCAGGGGCAGCTCCTACGAGCAGTACTTC.

The chain couples TRBV7-2 to TRBJ1-5; 7 bases fit TRBD1. There are 15 residues in the CDR3. Germline V lookup: CDR1 SGHTA, CDR2 FQGNSA. V lost 5 bases, J lost 7 bases, and 11 bases stayed unmatched. The CDR3 is CASSLYNTGDQPQHF. The CDR3 region has the DNA TGTGCCAGCAGCCTCTACAATACAGGGGACCAGCCCCAGCATTTT.

Details on this clone: The sample has other DNA sequences that encode this CDR3 too. This chain links TRBV7-9 with TRBJ2-1; TRBD2 matches 13 bases. Germline CDR1 and CDR2: SEHNR and FQNEAQ (reference sequence). The junction had 8 bases not matched to a gene; V was cut back by 5 bases and J by 7 bases. The CDR3 runs to 16 residues. CDR3: CASSPPGLAGTNEQFF. The CDR3 DNA is TGTGCCAGCAGCCCCCCGGGACTAGCGGGAACAAATGAGCAGTTCTTC.

This chain links TRBV7-2 with TRBJ2-5; TRBD2 matches at 7 bases. The CDR3 loop spans 15 amino acids. V was pared by 1 base and J by 3 bases, with 5 bases of the junction left unmatched. Looked up from germline, CDR1 is SGHTA and CDR2 is FQGNSA. CDR3 DNA sequence: TGTGCCAGCAGCTTAGACGGCCTAGCGGAAGAGACCCAGTACTTC. It translates to CASSLDGLAEETQYF. The full variable domain, with the rest looked up from reference TRBV7-2 and TRBJ2-5, is GAGVSQSPSNKVTEKGKDVELRCDPISGHTALYWYRQSLGQGLEFLIYFQGNSAPDKSGLPSDRFSAERTGGSVSTLTIQRTQQEDSAVYLCASSLDGLAEETQYFGPGTRLLVL.

The chain combines TRBV6-1 with TRBJ1-5; no reliable D call. The CDR3 totals 16 residues. Per germline, CDR1 MNHNS and CDR2 SASEGT. Between the trimmed V and J ends, which lost 0 bases and 5 bases, there was a span of 14 bases. The CDR3 DNA follows: TGTGCCAGCAGTGAAGCGCTTCCGAGAGTTGATCAGCCCCAGCATTTT. Its protein product is CASSEALPRVDQPQHF.

This rearrangement joins TRBV11-2 to TRBJ2-7, with a weak D call TRBD2 (7 bases). The CDR3 is made up of 17 amino acids. V lost 6 bases and J 0 bases, leaving 21 bases between the germline ends. The germline V gene encodes CDR1 SGHAT and CDR2 FQNNGV. The CDR3 DNA is TGTGCCAGCAGTTCTGGTGGGGGGGCCGAATCCTCCTACGAGCAGTACTTC. Translation: CASSSGGGAESSYEQYF.

The chain carries TRBV10-3 and TRBJ2-1, with a possible D match to TRBD1 (5 bases). Germline CDR1 ENHRY, CDR2 SYGVKD. The CDR3 totals 15 residues. V dropped 2 bases and J dropped 4 bases, with 12 bases sitting between them. Here the CDR3 reads CAISEGWGSYNEQFF. CDR3 DNA: TGTGCCATCAGTGAGGGGTGGGGCAGTTACAATGAGCAGTTCTTC.

With respect to this clone: Additional DNA sequences in this sample encode the identical CDR3. The chain joins TRBV5-1 to TRBJ2-3; 11 bases align to TRBD2. This CDR3 has 15 amino acids. Germline CDR1 and CDR2: SGHRS and YFSETQ. Trimming took 2 bases from V and 5 from J; bases not matched to a gene: 4. CDR3 region: CASSFSGGAGDTQYF. CDR3 in DNA: TGCGCCAGCAGCTTTAGCGGGGGGGCTGGAGATACGCAGTATTTT.

The chain recombines TRBV5-1 with TRBJ2-4, with TRBD1 matching over 9 bases. Germline values: CDR1 SGHRS, CDR2 YFSETQ. The CDR3 spans 14 residues. The J segment lost 8 bases and the V segment lost 4 bases, leaving 7 bases of the junction unmatched. The CDR3 loop reads CASSPGQGIDIQYF. As DNA, the CDR3 is TGCGCCAGCAGCCCTGGACAGGGGATCGACATTCAGTACTTC.

This rearrangement joins TRBV18 to TRBJ2-5, with a tentative D call TRBD2 (6 bases). V gave up 6 bases and J gave up 0 bases, with 20 bases separating them. In germline, CDR1 is KGHSH, CDR2 LQKENI. There are 17 residues in the CDR3. CDR3 sequence reads: CASSRGTEATYQETQYF. The CDR3 DNA reads as TGTGCCAGCTCCCGCGGGACGGAGGCTACGTACCAAGAGACCCAGTACTTC.